Each of the 26 T cell receptor beta chains below was sequenced from the same sample in a study of blood T cell repertoires in COVID-19. Libraries were prepared by immunoSEQ multiplex PCR; TCRdb keeps only in-frame clonotypes and omits some of them. This table has about 63,000 clones, roughly 80% appearing once. The source material was PBMCs or T cells enriched from blood (not recorded which). The receptors were sampled from a woman between 40 and 50 years old with acute COVID-19.

V gene TRBV9 combines with J gene TRBJ2-2; 8 nucleotides match TRBD1. CDR1 is SGDLS and CDR2 is YYNGEE in the germline V gene. The CDR3 sequence is 15 residues long. J was trimmed by 3 bases and V by 3 bases; bases with no gene match: 4. The DNA for the CDR3 is TGTGCCAGCAGCGCGACAGGGGCTCACACCGGGGAGCTGTTTTTT. Translation gives CASSATGAHTGELFF.

V is TRBV18 and J is TRBJ2-1; D remains unclear. The length of the CDR3 is 14 residues. Germline V gives CDR1 KGHSH, CDR2 LQKENI. Trimming stripped 4 bases from V and 10 bases from J, with 17 bases between. The CDR3 is CASSLETPYGEQFF. The CDR3 region has the DNA TGTGCCAGCTCACTAGAGACTCCCTACGGGGAGCAGTTCTTC.

The chain combines TRBV15 with TRBJ1-1, with 8 bases aligning to TRBD1. Germline trimming cut 3 bases from V and 5 bases from J; bases unmatched to any gene: 5. Per the germline V gene, CDR1 is LNHNV and CDR2 is YYDKDF (reference sequence). CDR3 size: 14 residues. In nucleotides, the CDR3 is TGTGCCACCAGCAGGACAGGGGCATGGACTGAAGCTTTCTTT. It translates to CATSRTGAWTEAFF.

This clone appeared once. The genes are TRBV4-1 and TRBJ1-4, with no clear D. V shed 2 bases and J shed 8 bases, with 18 bases lying between them. The CDR3 spans 16 residues. Germline CDR1 reads MGHRA; CDR2 reads YSYEKL. CDR3 nucleotide sequence: TGCGCCAGCAGCCAATACCGAGGAACACTCATCGAAAAACTGTTTTTT. Amino acid sequence: CASSQYRGTLIEKLFF.

This chain joins TRBV5-6 and TRBJ2-1; maybe TRBD2 (6 bases). CDR1 SGHDT and CDR2 YYEEEE come from the germline V gene. The CDR3 length is 12 residues. V lost 1 base and J 8 bases, leaving 7 bases between the germline ends. The CDR3 loop reads CASSLWGDEQFF. As DNA, the CDR3 is TGTGCCAGCAGCTTGTGGGGGGATGAGCAGTTCTTC. Full variable domain (rest looked up from reference TRBV5-6 and TRBJ2-1): DAGVTQSPTHLIKTRGQQVTLRCSPKSGHDTVSWYQQALGQGPQFIFQYYEEEERQRGNFPDRFSGHQFPNYSSELNVNALLLGDSALYLCASSLWGDEQFFGPGTRLTVL.

The chain uses TRBV5-4 and TRBJ2-4; tentatively, D is TRBD1 (6 bases). This CDR3 is 16 amino acids long. Trimming removed 4 bases from V and 0 bases from J, with 14 bases in between. Germline CDR1 and CDR2: SGHNT and YYREEE (reference sequence). CDR3 nucleotides: TGTGCCAGCAGCGGGAAGGACAGTCTAGCCAAAAACATTCAGTACTTC. The encoded protein is CASSGKDSLAKNIQYF.

This clone was seen a handful of times. The chain uses TRBV27 and TRBJ2-2; 12 bases agree with TRBD2. J lost 6 bases, V lost 5 bases, and 7 bases had no gene match. The CDR3 contains 16 residues. Germline lookup yields CDR1 MNHEY and CDR2 SMNVEV (reference sequence). The CDR3 loop is CASSRLTSGSPGELFF. The CDR3 bases are TGTGCCAGCAGTCGACTGACTAGCGGGAGTCCCGGGGAGCTGTTTTTT.

The chain links TRBV6-5 to TRBJ1-5; the D gene is possibly TRBD1 (5 bases). This CDR3 region has 15 residues. Germline V gene lookup returns CDR1 MNHEY and CDR2 SVGAGI. Trimming cost V 2 bases and J 0 bases, with 8 bases left between them. CDR3 protein: CASSYLGGSNQPQHF. In nucleotides, the CDR3 is TGTGCCAGCAGTTACCTGGGGGGTAGCAATCAGCCCCAGCATTTT.

This clone came up once. The V gene is TRBV7-2, the J gene TRBJ1-5, with D possibly matching TRBD1 (6 bases). CDR1 SGHTA and CDR2 FQGNSA come from the germline V gene. Trimming took 2 bases from V and 5 from J, leaving 16 bases between them. The CDR3 consists of 16 residues. The CDR3 reads CASSLSGRGIHQPQHF. As DNA, the CDR3 is TGTGCCAGCAGCTTATCGGGTAGGGGGATCCATCAGCCCCAGCATTTT.

DNA of the CDR3: TGTGCCAGCAGCCTAGCGGGAGGGCTGACAGATACGCAGTATTTT. This translates into CASSLAGGLTDTQYF. V and J are TRBV9 and TRBJ2-3; 12 bases match TRBD2. Germline CDR1 SGDLS, CDR2 YYNGEE. V lost 4 bases and J lost 3; bases outside the gene matches: 3. The CDR3 totals 15 residues.

The gene calls are TRBV3-1 (or the pseudogene TRBV3-2) and TRBJ2-1; 8 nucleotides line up with TRBD2. With V trimmed by 4 bases and J by 9 bases, 5 bases remained unmatched. Germline CDR1 reads LGHDT; CDR2 reads YNNKEL (reference sequence). The CDR3 runs 13 residues. CDR3 in DNA: TGTGCCAGCAGCCTAGCGGGGTGGGCTGAGCAGTTCTTC. It codes for CASSLAGWAEQFF.

V usage is TRBV11-2 and J usage is TRBJ1-6; no definite D call. The CDR3 has 14 residues. V lost 7 bases and J lost 9, with 16 bases in between. The V gene's germline CDR1 is SGHAT and CDR2 FQNNGV. The CDR3 region is CASTRWEDGSPLHF. Written as DNA, the CDR3 is TGTGCCAGCACCCGGTGGGAGGATGGTTCACCCCTCCACTTT.

The chain is built from TRBV19 and TRBJ2-6, with D tentatively TRBD2 (5 bases). V was shortened by 7 bases and J by 0 bases, with 16 bases between the two germline ends. The CDR3 runs 17 residues. The germline CDR1 and CDR2 sequences are LNHDA and SQIVND (reference sequence). CDR3: CASTWARGTSGANVLTF. As DNA, the CDR3 is TGTGCCAGTACCTGGGCCCGGGGAACCTCTGGGGCCAACGTCCTGACTTTC.

The chain recombines TRBV19 with TRBJ1-6; TRBD1 is a possible D gene (6 bases). The CDR3 sequence is 14 residues long. Germline V gene sequence: CDR1 LNHDA, CDR2 SQIVND (reference sequence). The V end was cut by 4 bases, the J end by 5 bases, with 9 bases between. CDR3 sequence (DNA): TGTGCCAGTAGTACCGGGACACATAATTCACCCCTCCACTTT. Amino acids: CASSTGTHNSPLHF.

The chain employs TRBV28 and TRBJ1-1; D gene unclear. This CDR3 has 15 amino acids. In germline, CDR1 is MDHEN, CDR2 SYDVKM. Trimming shortened V by 4 bases and J by 3 bases, and 15 bases separated the two germline ends. CDR3 nucleotides: TGTGCCAGCAGTTCCCCCCGTGGGCGCGACACTGAAGCTTTCTTT. It translates to CASSSPRGRDTEAFF. Complete variable domain (other parts from reference TRBV28 and TRBJ1-1): DVKVTQSSRYLVKRTGEKVFLECVQDMDHENMFWYRQDPGLGLRLIYFSYDVKMKEKGDIPEGYSVSREKKERFSLILESASTNQTSMYLCASSSPRGRDTEAFFGQGTRLTVV.

The chain combines TRBV7-8 with TRBJ2-2; 7 positions agree with TRBD1. Looked up from germline, CDR1 is SGHVS and CDR2 is FQNEAQ. The CDR3 has 17 amino acids. The J segment lost 7 bases and the V segment lost 4 bases, leaving 15 bases of the junction unmatched. Written as DNA, the CDR3 is TGTGCCAGCAGCTCAGCGCCGGGACAGAGCCTACGCGGGGAGCTGTTTTTT. It yields the protein CASSSAPGQSLRGELFF.

In its sample, this clone was seen once. The chain employs TRBV28 and TRBJ1-4, with 7 bases identical to TRBD1. After removal of 6 bases from V and 8 bases from J, the junction contained 12 bases not matched to a gene. Germline CDR1 is MDHEN and CDR2 is SYDVKM. The CDR3 runs 15 residues. The CDR3 here is CASSPVEGAKEKLFF. The CDR3 nucleotides are TGTGCCAGCAGCCCCGTGGAGGGGGCGAAAGAAAAACTGTTTTTT.

This clone was observed a few times. CDR3 protein: CASSQSRANTGELFF. CDR3 coding DNA: TGCGCCAGCAGCCAGTCCAGGGCGAACACCGGGGAGCTGTTTTTT. The V call is TRBV4-1, the J call TRBJ2-2; weak D call: TRBD1 (5 bases). The CDR3 spans 15 residues. Germline assignment: CDR1 MGHRA and CDR2 YSYEKL. The ends were cut back, 3 bases at V and 0 bases at J, with 8 bases in the middle.

This chain joins TRBV7-2 and TRBJ2-6; 8 bases map to TRBD1. The CDR3 loop spans 17 amino acids. With 3 bases clipped from V and 0 bases from J, the junction kept 4 bases outside the gene matches. Germline CDR1 reads SGHTA; CDR2 reads FQGNSA. The CDR3 nucleotides read TGTGCCAGCAGCTTGGGACAGGTGGCCTCTGGGGCCAACGTCCTGACTTTC. It encodes CASSLGQVASGANVLTF.

V usage is TRBV5-1 and J usage is TRBJ2-3; D is ambiguous. The V and J ends lost 2 bases and 0 bases respectively, with 13 bases between them. CDR3 size: 16 residues. Germline-derived CDR1 and CDR2 are SGHRS and YFSETQ. The CDR3 here is CASSFGAATSTDTQYF. As DNA, the CDR3 is TGCGCCAGCAGCTTCGGCGCGGCTACTAGCACAGATACGCAGTATTTT.

The rearrangement links TRBV19 to TRBJ2-1; 16 bases fit TRBD2. Unmatched junction bases numbered 11, after V lost 6 bases and J lost 0 bases. The CDR3 sequence is 20 residues long. Germline-derived CDR1 and CDR2 are LNHDA and SQIVND (reference sequence). CDR3 nucleotides: TGTGCCAGTAGACGACAGGGACTAGCGGGAGGGCCGGGCTCCTACAATGAGCAGTTCTTC. Translating it yields CASRRQGLAGGPGSYNEQFF.

This clone appeared a few times. The J gene is TRBJ2-1, the V gene TRBV4-1; 14 positions match TRBD2. The ends lost 3 bases at V and 8 bases at J; junction bases unmatched: 15. This CDR3 region has 19 residues. Germline assignment: CDR1 MGHRA and CDR2 YSYEKL. The CDR3 here is CASSHPGTSGGPNQDEQFF. CDR3 nucleotide sequence: TGCGCCAGCAGCCACCCGGGGACTAGCGGGGGCCCAAACCAGGATGAGCAGTTCTTC.

This clone was counted once. This chain joins TRBV4-2 and TRBJ2-1; 8 bases are shared with TRBD2. V was pared by 4 bases and J by 3 bases, with 14 bases of the junction left unmatched. The germline gives CDR1 LGHNA, CDR2 YNFKEQ. The CDR3 length is 18 residues. The DNA for the CDR3 is TGTGCCAGCAGCCTCAGCCAGGTGGCGGGAGGTTTCTACAATGAGCAGTTCTTC. The encoded protein is CASSLSQVAGGFYNEQFF.

The J gene is TRBJ2-1, the V gene TRBV6-5; 15 nucleotides align to TRBD2. Trimming took 5 bases from V and 8 from J; bases not matched to a gene: 4. CDR3 size: 15 residues. The germline V gene encodes CDR1 MNHEY and CDR2 SVGAGI. The CDR3 here is CASSRTSGRVDEQFF. CDR3 DNA: TGTGCCAGCAGTCGGACTAGCGGGAGGGTCGATGAGCAGTTCTTC.

This chain uses TRBV19 with TRBJ1-2; D unclear. The CDR3 spans 13 residues. Germline V gives CDR1 LNHDA, CDR2 SQIVND (reference sequence). V lost 5 bases, J lost 3 bases, and 10 bases lay in between. The CDR3 nucleotides are TGTGCCAGTAGTTTTCAGGTCTACTATGGCTACACCTTC. Its protein is CASSFQVYYGYTF.

The chain is built from TRBV7-9 and TRBJ1-4; a weak D match, TRBD1 (6 bases). The germline CDR1 and CDR2 sequences are SEHNR and FQNEAQ (reference sequence). The V end was cut by 1 base, the J end by 8 bases, with 8 bases between. The CDR3 contains 13 residues. The DNA of the CDR3 is TGTGCCAGCAGCTTAGACCAGGGGGAAAAACTGTTTTTT. Its translation is CASSLDQGEKLFF. Full variable domain (missing parts from reference TRBV7-9 and TRBJ1-4): DTGVSQNPRHKITKRGQNVTFRCDPISEHNRLYWYRQTLGQGPEFLTYFQNEAQLEKSRLLSDRFSAERPKGSFSTLEIQRTEQGDSAMYLCASSLDQGEKLFFGSGTQLSVL.